This T cell receptor beta chain was captured by sequencing in a study of regulatory T cells in long-lasting Graves disease. Study-level points and caveats: TRBV28, TRBJ1-2 and TRBJ2-5 were segments that persistent disease favored.

The CDR3 is 14 amino acids. The V gene end was trimmed by 6 bases and the J gene end by 4 bases; junction bases not matched to a gene: 4. Germline V lookup: CDR1 DFQATT, CDR2 SNEGSKA (reference sequence). The time point was: newly diagnosed GD, antithyroid drugs for less than 3 months. The authors made the TCR library using RNA they extracted from PBMCs. This clonotype was observed many times. Its antigen remains unidentified. Investigators prepared the TCR beta libraries by applying iRepertoire HTBI primers and Arm-PCR of CDR3 regions. TCRdb independently ran MiXCR on the multiplex PCR reads; one entry per CDR3 protein. The table includes roughly 500,000 distinct CDR3 sequences, more than 10% detected once. The sample also formed part of further work on T cells in Graves' hyperthyroidism and ophthalmopathy. That work contributes: Also found in blood were most expanded thyroid clonotypes above 0.001.

The input for sequencing was peripheral blood mononuclear cells (PBMCs), taken at new diagnosis, from a patient treated with antithyroid drugs. The V and J genes are TRBV20-1 and TRBJ2-7; TRBD2 agrees at 15 bases. This sequence was found in a woman aged 25-40 years with Graves disease. CDR3: CSARTSGRAYEQYF. In DNA, the CDR3 is TGCAGTGCGAGGACTAGCGGGAGGGCGTACGAGCAGTACTTC.